This T cell receptor (beta chain) was sequenced during a study of cytomegalovirus exposure and HLA in healthy donors. Study-wide findings and caveats: Confirmation in vitro established that a few CMV-associated chains were specific for CMV antigens. Analyses of presence/absence relied on an assumption of roughly uniform sequencing depth across donors. Cytomegalovirus status was reportedly diagnosed by the classifier with high specificity and sensitivity.

Germline CDR1 reads MRHNA; CDR2 reads SNTAGT. The CDR3 contains 14 residues. Trimming removed 5 bases from V and 0 bases from J, with 10 bases in between. The PCR made use of 60 Vbeta and 13 Jbeta primers. Libraries were prepared by immunoSEQ multiplex PCR; TCRdb keeps only in-frame clonotypes and omits some of them. Of 100,000 or so clones in the sample, 70% to 90% were seen once. As to this clone: Its antigen is still unknown.

The specimen was PBMCs. This clonotype was sampled from a young man in good health and CMV-seronegative. This rearrangement joins TRBV6-4 to TRBJ2-5, with D unclear. The CDR3 region has the DNA TGTGCCAGCAGTATCGTACGGTACCAAGAGACCCAGTACTTC. It codes for CASSIVRYQETQYF.